This TCR beta chain was obtained from a study of CD8+ T cells in alopecia areata. The treatment was: oral pan-JAK inhibitor, 5-10 mg twice daily. A word on this clone: A read error may produce the germline difference seen at one junction end.

RNA extraction and reverse transcription yielded cDNA as sequencing template. Repertoires were generated with immunoSEQ multiplex PCR, while TCRdb's copy carries only in-frame clones and drops some. The sample records roughly 120,000 clones, around 58% being singletons. CDR1 is SSHAT and CDR2 is FNYEAQ in the germline V gene (reference sequence). The CDR3 runs to 13 residues. The receptor was derived from a human donor with alopecia areata. This rearrangement joins TRBV7-7 to TRBJ2-1; 10 bases line up with TRBD1. The sample in question was CD8+ T cells sorted from blood, obtained at week 4, from a patient treated with tofacitinib. CDR3 nucleotide sequence: TGTGCTAGCAGCTTAGGGACAGGGGCTGAGCAGTTCTTC. Translation gives CASSLGTGAEQFF. Based on the CDR3 plus reference TRBV7-7 and TRBJ2-1, the full variable domain is GAGVSQSPRYKVTKRGQDVTLRCDPISSHATLYWYQQALGQGPEFLTYFNYEAQPDKSGLPSDRFSAERPEGSISTLTIQRTEQRDSAMYRCASSLGTGAEQFFGPGTRLTVL.